This TCR beta chain was captured by sequencing in a study of tumor T cells in aggressive B-cell lymphoma. To note about this clone: The germline gene is not matched at one end of the junction; a read error may be the cause.

Sequencing used immunoSEQ multiplex PCR; TCRdb keeps in-frame clones, though not all of them. Of some 11,000 clones in the sample, 80% to 95% were seen once. This CDR3 comprises 16 residues. The germline CDR1 and CDR2 sequences are SSHAT and FNYEAQ (reference sequence). The sample consisted of tumor tissue. The chain is built from TRBV7-7 and TRBJ2-7; 7 bases match TRBD2. The sequence was obtained from an adult with diffuse large B cell lymphoma. The CDR3 DNA sequence: TGTGCTAGCAGTAAGGAGGTGGGGGTCGCGGGGGATGAGCAGTACTTC. Translated: CASSKEVGVAGDEQYF.